One sample yielded the 23 T cell receptor beta chains listed below, sequenced in a study of blood T cell repertoires in COVID-19. Using immunoSEQ multiplex PCR, the repertoire was profiled, and TCRdb retains in-frame clones only, with some absent. The sample records some 160,000 clones, roughly 83% being singletons. What was sequenced was peripheral blood. The receptor source for this set is a human donor in a cohort sampled during active COVID-19.

CDR3 protein: CASSLQGPFNQPQHF. The CDR3 DNA reads TGTGCCAGCAGTCTACAGGGCCCTTTCAATCAGCCCCAGCATTTT. This chain uses TRBV28 with TRBJ1-5, with a tentative D call TRBD1 (6 bases). This CDR3 is 15 amino acids long. V was shortened by 5 bases and J by 3 bases, with 14 bases between the two germline ends. Germline CDR1 MDHEN, CDR2 SYDVKM.

The CDR3 is CASSDPPTALLGAFF. The DNA for the CDR3 is TGTGCCAGCAGTGATCCTCCGACAGCCCTCCTGGGGGCTTTCTTT. The chain has TRBV6-1 and TRBJ1-1; TRBD1 might be the D (5 bases). Germline V gives CDR1 MNHNS, CDR2 SASEGT. The CDR3 contains 15 residues. V was clipped by 3 bases and J by 11 bases, with 22 bases between them.

The chain recombines TRBV5-1 with TRBJ1-2; 10 bases fit TRBD1. Trimming cost V 3 bases and J 7 bases; bases outside gene matches: 6. The CDR3 extends over 14 amino acids. Germline V gives CDR1 SGHRS, CDR2 YFSETQ. Written as DNA, the CDR3 is TGCGCCAGCAGCTCTCCGGGACAGGGGACTGGCTACACCTTC. It translates to CASSSPGQGTGYTF.

The chain carries TRBV12-3 or TRBV12-4 and TRBJ2-7; 8 nucleotides match TRBD1. The junction had 9 bases not matched to a gene; V was cut back by 5 bases and J by 9 bases. This CDR3 is 13 amino acids long. For the CDR3, the DNA is TGTGCCAGCAGTAGGGGGCCAGGGGGCGCGCAGTACTTC. The encoded protein is CASSRGPGGAQYF.

V usage is TRBV7-8 and J usage is TRBJ2-7, with D maybe TRBD1 (5 bases). Deletions cut 3 bases from V and 4 bases from J, with 7 bases between. From germline, CDR1 is SGHVS and CDR2 FQNEAQ. This CDR3 is built from 12 residues. CDR3 sequence (DNA): TGTGCCAGCAGCTTTAAGGGGTACGAGCAGTACTTC. Its translation: CASSFKGYEQYF.

This chain joins TRBV18 and TRBJ2-7, with 7 bases aligning to TRBD1. This CDR3 comprises 14 residues. Germline trimming cut 4 bases from V and 3 bases from J; bases unmatched to any gene: 6. Germline V lookup: CDR1 KGHSH, CDR2 LQKENI. This chain's CDR3 is CASSLAGGLYEQYF. The CDR3, as DNA: TGTGCCAGCTCACTCGCAGGGGGTCTCTACGAGCAGTACTTC.

The rearrangement uses TRBV2 and TRBJ2-7; TRBD2 might be the D (5 bases). V was pared by 6 bases and J by 4 bases, with 7 bases between. The germline gives CDR1 SNHLY, CDR2 FYNNEI. This CDR3 contains 11 residues. The CDR3 DNA sequence: TGTGCCAGCAGCCAGCGGTACGAGCAGTACTTC. Translated, it gives CASSQRYEQYF.

The V call is TRBV28, the J call TRBJ2-7, with D perhaps TRBD1 (5 bases). Germline V gene data show CDR1 as MDHEN and CDR2 as SYDVKM. This CDR3 is 14 amino acids long. V was clipped by 4 bases and J by 0 bases, with 10 bases between them. The CDR3 DNA is TGTGCCAGCAGTTGGAGACAGCACTCCTACGAGCAGTACTTC. Protein product: CASSWRQHSYEQYF.

This chain joins TRBV11-2 and TRBJ2-1; 15 bases agree with TRBD2. The CDR3 is 16 residues long. The germline V gene has CDR1 SGHAT and CDR2 FQNNGV. Germline trimming cut 3 bases from V and 6 bases from J; bases unmatched to any gene: 3. The CDR3 loop is CASSLGLAGGINEQFF. DNA of the CDR3: TGTGCCAGCAGCTTGGGACTAGCGGGAGGCATCAATGAGCAGTTCTTC.

This sequence joins TRBV6-5 and TRBJ2-3, with 8 bases that match TRBD2. The CDR3 is 15 residues long. V lost 4 bases and J lost 4; bases outside the gene matches: 7. Germline CDR1 reads MNHEY; CDR2 reads SVGAGI. In DNA, the CDR3 is TGTGCCAGCAGTTGGACTAGCCGGGTCCCAGATACGCAGTATTTT. Translating gives CASSWTSRVPDTQYF.

The CDR3 protein is CASSVRGRSYEQYF. In nucleotides, the CDR3 is TGTGCCAGTAGTGTACGGGGTAGGTCGTACGAGCAGTACTTC. The rearrangement links TRBV19 to TRBJ2-7; TRBD2 might be the D (5 bases). The CDR3 length is 14 residues. Trimming removed 5 bases at V and 4 bases at J, with 15 bases between. Germline V lookup: CDR1 LNHDA, CDR2 SQIVND (reference sequence).

V usage is TRBV5-5 and J usage is TRBJ2-2, with 12 bases identical to TRBD2. V dropped 3 bases and J dropped 3; count of bases not matched to a gene: 3. CDR1 SGHKS and CDR2 YYEKEE come from the germline V gene (reference sequence). CDR3 length: 16 amino acids. The CDR3 reads CASSSGLAGYTGELFF. DNA of the CDR3: TGTGCCAGCAGCTCCGGACTAGCGGGGTACACCGGGGAGCTGTTTTTT.

The genes are TRBV19 and TRBJ2-3; 9 nucleotides agree with TRBD2. The CDR3 spans 16 residues. The V gene end was trimmed by 6 bases and the J gene end by 4 bases; junction bases not matched to a gene: 11. Germline values: CDR1 LNHDA, CDR2 SQIVND (reference sequence). The chain's CDR3 is CASSPDSGSGADTQYF. DNA for the CDR3: TGTGCCAGTAGCCCCGATAGCGGGAGTGGGGCAGATACGCAGTATTTT.

The chain carries TRBV5-6 and TRBJ2-1, with 11 bases that match TRBD1. Germline trimming cut 7 bases from V and 6 bases from J; bases unmatched to any gene: 9. Germline V gene sequence: CDR1 SGHDT, CDR2 YYEEEE. The CDR3 extends over 15 amino acids. The CDR3 coding sequence is TGTGCCAGCCATTTAACCGGGACAGGGGGCAATGAGCAGTTCTTC. Translated, it gives CASHLTGTGGNEQFF.

The chain uses TRBV3-1 (or the pseudogene TRBV3-2) and TRBJ1-5, with 7 bases aligning to TRBD1. This CDR3 comprises 15 residues. From germline, CDR1 is LGHDT and CDR2 YNNKEL (reference sequence). V gave up 2 bases and J gave up 2 bases; unmatched junction bases: 3. This CDR3 is CASSQQGTGNQPQHF. Here the CDR3 DNA reads TGTGCCAGCAGCCAACAAGGGACAGGCAATCAGCCCCAGCATTTT.

This chain joins TRBV5-1 and TRBJ2-7; TRBD1 matches 11 bases. The germline V gene has CDR1 SGHRS and CDR2 YFSETQ. The CDR3 runs to 14 residues. Germline trimming cut 4 bases from V and 5 bases from J; bases unmatched to any gene: 5. The CDR3 sequence: CASSRTGGFDEQYF. In nucleotides, the CDR3 is TGCGCCAGCAGCAGGACAGGGGGCTTCGACGAGCAGTACTTC.

The chain has TRBV11-2 and TRBJ1-4; 9 bases line up with TRBD1. V gave up 1 base and J gave up 8 bases; unmatched junction bases: 5. CDR3 length: 15 amino acids. Germline CDR1 and CDR2: SGHAT and FQNNGV. The CDR3 coding sequence is TGTGCCAGCAGCTTAGGGACAGGGGTCCGGGAAAAACTGTTTTTT. Residues: CASSLGTGVREKLFF.

V and J are TRBV7-9 and TRBJ2-7; TRBD2 might be the D (5 bases). CDR1 is SEHNR, CDR2 FQNEAQ, per germline (reference sequence). This CDR3 contains 16 residues. The V end was cut by 4 bases, the J end by 2 bases, with 18 bases between. This CDR3 is CASSSNFLRVPYEQYF. Here the CDR3 DNA reads TGTGCCAGCAGCTCTAATTTTCTGAGGGTTCCCTACGAGCAGTACTTC.

CDR3 residues: CASSARTGTTNTEAFF. The CDR3 DNA is TGTGCCAGCTCGGCTAGGACAGGTACTACGAACACTGAAGCTTTCTTT. The rearrangement joins TRBV18 to TRBJ1-1; 7 positions agree with TRBD1. With 6 bases clipped from V and 1 base from J, the junction kept 11 bases outside the gene matches. CDR3 length: 16 residues. Germline V gene data show CDR1 as KGHSH and CDR2 as LQKENI. Based on the CDR3 plus reference TRBV18 and TRBJ1-1, the full variable domain is NAGVMQNPRHLVRRRGQEARLRCSPMKGHSHVYWYRQLPEEGLKFMVYLQKENIIDESGMPKERFSAEFPKEGPSILRIQQVVRGDSAAYFCASSARTGTTNTEAFFGQGTRLTVV.

This rearrangement joins TRBV9 to TRBJ1-1; D unresolved. The CDR3 is 14 amino acids. Germline CDR1 and CDR2: SGDLS and YYNGEE. With 4 bases removed from V and 4 bases from J, the gap between germline ends came to 14 bases. Written as DNA, the CDR3 is TGTGCCAGCAGCCCCCTCCCTGTTAGCACTGAAGCTTTCTTT. Its protein is CASSPLPVSTEAFF.

This chain links TRBV6-2 or TRBV6-3 with TRBJ2-1, with no clear D. CDR1 and CDR2 from the germline V gene are MNHEY and SVGEGT. This CDR3 has 15 residues. V was clipped by 2 bases and J by 0 bases, with 8 bases between them. CDR3 DNA: TGTGCCAGCAGTTACGGCTTCAGCTCCTACAATGAGCAGTTCTTC. This codes for CASSYGFSSYNEQFF.

CDR3 sequence (DNA): TGTGCCAGCAGTTACCGACTGGAAGCGAGGTGGGAGCAGTACTTC. Its protein is CASSYRLEARWEQYF. This chain uses TRBV6-5 with TRBJ2-7; no firm D call. The CDR3 consists of 15 residues. Germline CDR1 and CDR2: MNHEY and SVGAGI. The germline V and J ends were trimmed by 2 bases and 7 bases, with 18 bases remaining between them.

The rearrangement links TRBV6-6 to TRBJ2-1, with D perhaps TRBD1 (6 bases). The V and J ends lost 7 bases and 2 bases respectively, with 12 bases between them. CDR1 MNHNY and CDR2 SVGAGI come from the germline V gene (reference sequence). CDR3 length: 14 amino acids. The CDR3 spells CASNLQGPYNEQFF. The CDR3 bases are TGTGCCAGCAACCTACAGGGTCCCTACAATGAGCAGTTCTTC.